This TCR beta chain appears in the sequencing data of a study of CD8 T cells in ankylosing spondylitis. This clonotype was observed many times. The target antigen is unknown. Regarding the study as a whole: CD8+ disease-linked clones were present at relatively low frequencies in blood.

Generation of TCR beta libraries employed quantitative 5'-RACE incorporating molecular barcodes. TCRdb reprocessed the 5' RACE reads via MiXCR and lists one record per CDR3 protein. Of some 350,000 distinct CDR3 sequences listed, about 14% are singletons. This TCR derives from a male donor with ankylosing spondylitis or in good health (not recorded which). Sequencing was done on a sample of blood, either unsorted or a sorted T cell fraction (not recorded which).

Written as DNA, the CDR3 is TGTGCCACCAGTGACTCCGGACAGGGAACCACAGATACGCAGTATTTT. Translated, it gives CATSDSGQGTTDTQYF. The chain carries TRBV24-1 and TRBJ2-3; 8 bases line up with TRBD1. CDR3 length equals 16 residues. The V gene's germline CDR1 is KGHDR and CDR2 SFDVKD. J was trimmed by 2 bases and V by 4 bases; bases with no gene match: 7.